Below are 25 T cell receptor beta chains sequenced from a single sample in a study of vaccination effects on CD4 cells after COVID-19. The ViraFEST assay expanded antigen-specific CD4+ T cells with viral peptide pools before sequencing. Following culture for about ten days, CD4+ T cells were isolated. The vaccine recipients had no prior SARS-CoV-2 infection, with negative nucleocapsid antibodies. Antigen specificity for these receptors is unknown. Sequencing used immunoSEQ multiplex PCR; TCRdb keeps in-frame clones, though not all of them. The sample consists of approximately 74,000 clones, roughly 74% of them appearing once. The material was CD4+ T cells from PBMCs cultured with HCoV-NL63 spike peptides, obtained before COVID-19 vaccination. All receptors come from a human donor who received a COVID-19 vaccine.

This clone has just one count. The chain combines TRBV18 with TRBJ1-1; D gene unclear. The CDR3 is 15 amino acids. Germline values: CDR1 KGHSH, CDR2 LQKENI. Trimming pared 2 bases from V and 3 bases from J, leaving 13 bases between. CDR3 nucleotide sequence: TGTGCCAGCTCACCAATGCGGATAAGGGACACTGAAGCTTTCTTT. Protein sequence: CASSPMRIRDTEAFF.

The rearrangement uses TRBV6-5 and TRBJ2-3, with a possible D match to TRBD1 (6 bases). V lost 7 bases and J lost 7, with 9 bases in between. Looked up from germline, CDR1 is MNHEY and CDR2 is SVGAGI. This CDR3 contains 11 residues. The CDR3: CASTQGNTQYF. DNA of the CDR3: TGTGCCAGCACCCAGGGGAATACGCAGTATTTT.

This chain uses TRBV18 with TRBJ2-3; D unclear. The germline V gene has CDR1 KGHSH and CDR2 LQKENI. This CDR3 region has 15 residues. Trimming shortened V by 0 bases and J by 0 bases, and 7 bases separated the two germline ends. The DNA for the CDR3 is TGTGCCAGCTCACCACCGTCACAGAGCACAGATACGCAGTATTTT. Translation: CASSPPSQSTDTQYF.

The chain is built from TRBV25-1 and TRBJ1-2; 8 bases match TRBD1. Germline CDR1 reads MGHDK; CDR2 reads SYGVNS. CDR3 size: 12 residues. Trimming took 2 bases from V and 10 from J; bases not matched to a gene: 3. As DNA, the CDR3 is TGTGCCAGCAGTGAAGGGACAGGCCTCTACACCTTC. Protein: CASSEGTGLYTF.

The rearrangement links TRBV5-6 to TRBJ2-7, with unresolved D. The V gene lost 4 bases and the J gene lost 6 bases, with 14 bases spanning the gap. Germline values: CDR1 SGHDT, CDR2 YYEEEE. The length of the CDR3 is 13 residues. The CDR3 sequence: CASSPVDGTEQYV. CDR3 coding DNA: TGTGCCAGCAGCCCCGTTGACGGTACCGAGCAGTACGTC.

This chain uses TRBV28 with TRBJ1-1, with D possibly matching TRBD1 (5 bases). V was trimmed by 4 bases and J by 0 bases, leaving 15 bases between them. This CDR3 has 16 residues. Per germline, CDR1 MDHEN and CDR2 SYDVKM. CDR3 protein: CASSSPPGTVNTEAFF. The CDR3 coding sequence is TGTGCCAGCAGTTCCCCCCCCGGGACCGTGAACACTGAAGCTTTCTTT.

The V gene is TRBV19, the J gene TRBJ1-2, with TRBD1 matching 8 bases. This CDR3 contains 18 residues. From germline, CDR1 is LNHDA and CDR2 SQIVND (reference sequence). V lost 0 bases to trimming and J lost 0 bases; unmatched junction nucleotides: 9. The CDR3 DNA sequence: TGTGCCAGTAGTATAGATTCCTCCGGGACAGGATCTAACTATGGCTACACCTTC. As protein: CASSIDSSGTGSNYGYTF.

The chain couples TRBV9 to TRBJ2-5; perhaps TRBD2 as D (7 bases). Germline CDR1 reads SGDLS; CDR2 reads YYNGEE. V lost 0 bases to trimming and J lost 4 bases, with 13 bases between them. This CDR3 contains 15 residues. CDR3 in DNA: TGTGCCAGCAGCGTAGGCCCGGGGGGCGGAGAGACCCAGTACTTC. Residues: CASSVGPGGGETQYF.

The J gene is TRBJ2-4, the V gene TRBV9, with 7 bases matching TRBD1. The CDR3 has 14 amino acids. The J segment lost 6 bases and the V segment lost 3 bases, leaving 6 bases of the junction unmatched. CDR1 and CDR2 (germline): SGDLS, YYNGEE. CDR3 protein: CASSGSGQLNIQYF. CDR3 sequence (DNA): TGTGCCAGCAGCGGGTCGGGACAGTTAAACATTCAGTACTTC.

CDR3 sequence reads: CASSPSRQGSYQPQHF. As DNA, the CDR3 is TGTGCCAGTAGCCCGTCACGACAGGGATCGTATCAGCCCCAGCATTTT. The rearrangement links TRBV19 to TRBJ1-5; 7 bases agree with TRBD1. Germline V gives CDR1 LNHDA, CDR2 SQIVND (reference sequence). J gave up 5 bases and V 6 bases, and 13 bases lay outside the gene matches. The CDR3 has 16 residues. Variable domain in full (rest from reference TRBV19 and TRBJ1-5): DGGITQSPKYLFRKEGQNVTLSCEQNLNHDAMYWYRQDPGQGLRLIYYSQIVNDFQKGDIAEGYSVSREKKESFPLTVTSAQKNPTAFYLCASSPSRQGSYQPQHFGDGTRLSIL.

The rearrangement joins TRBV6-6 to TRBJ1-1; 7 bases are shared with TRBD1. The length of the CDR3 is 14 residues. Trimming removed 5 bases from V and 4 bases from J; junction bases left unmatched: 7. Germline CDR1 is MNHNY and CDR2 is SVGAGI (reference sequence). CDR3 region: CASSRDSAGTEAFF. For the CDR3, the DNA is TGTGCCAGCAGTCGGGACAGCGCGGGCACTGAAGCTTTCTTT.

The chain couples TRBV5-1 to TRBJ2-6; the match to TRBD2 covers 10 bases. V gave up 4 bases and J gave up 0 bases; unmatched junction bases: 4. From germline, CDR1 is SGHRS and CDR2 YFSETQ. This CDR3 spans 17 amino acids. The CDR3 nucleotides are TGCGCCAGCAGCGAGCTAGCGGGGGTCTCTGGGGCCAACGTCCTGACTTTC. Translating gives CASSELAGVSGANVLTF.

V is TRBV7-2 and J is TRBJ1-5; D gene uncertain. Germline V gene lookup returns CDR1 SGHTA and CDR2 FQGNSA. Trimming left V 5 bases short and J 3 bases short, with 8 bases between. This CDR3 has 13 residues. The CDR3 reads CASSPRFNQPQHF. In nucleotides, the CDR3 is TGTGCCAGCAGCCCCCGGTTCAATCAGCCCCAGCATTTT.

In its sample, this clone was seen a few times. The chain carries TRBV18 and TRBJ2-1; D is ambiguous. Germline-derived CDR1 and CDR2 are KGHSH and LQKENI. The CDR3 is 12 residues long. The V end lost 3 bases, the J end lost 8 bases, and 8 bases lay between the germline ends. CDR3 in amino acids: CASSPTVDEQFF. Here the CDR3 DNA reads TGTGCCAGCTCACCCACCGTCGATGAGCAGTTCTTC.

The rearrangement uses TRBV6-4 and TRBJ1-1; a weak D match, TRBD1 (5 bases). Trimming took 4 bases from V and 3 from J, leaving 9 bases between them. This CDR3 spans 13 amino acids. CDR1 is MRHNA, CDR2 SNTAGT, per germline. The CDR3 nucleotides read TGTGCCAGCAGTGCGGAGGGGCACACTGAAGCTTTCTTT. Its translation is CASSAEGHTEAFF.

This clone was seen once. V gene TRBV24-1 combines with J gene TRBJ1-1; 10 bases fit TRBD1. The V gene end was trimmed by 3 bases and the J gene end by 4 bases; junction bases not matched to a gene: 4. CDR1 and CDR2 (germline): KGHDR, SFDVKD. This CDR3 is built from 15 residues. The CDR3 coding sequence is TGTGCCACCAGTGATAGTGGACAGGGGGGCACTGAAGCTTTCTTT. This sequence encodes CATSDSGQGGTEAFF.

The V call is TRBV29-1, the J call TRBJ2-2, with TRBD1 matching over 7 bases. V gave up 7 bases and J gave up 1 base; unmatched junction bases: 6. Per the germline V gene, CDR1 is SQVTM and CDR2 is ANQGSEA. The CDR3 has 14 residues. CDR3 DNA: TGCAGCGCCCGTGGACAGGAGAACACCGGGGAGCTGTTTTTT. As protein: CSARGQENTGELFF.

The chain joins TRBV7-2 to TRBJ2-5; tentatively, D is TRBD2 (6 bases). Germline V gene lookup returns CDR1 SGHTA and CDR2 FQGNSA. The germline V and J ends were trimmed by 5 bases and 2 bases, with 12 bases remaining between them. The CDR3 has 14 amino acids. The CDR3 is CASSGNRGQETQYF. DNA of the CDR3: TGTGCCAGCAGCGGAAACCGGGGGCAAGAGACCCAGTACTTC.

In this sample, this clone turned up a few times. The chain links TRBV6-5 to TRBJ2-1; 9 nucleotides align to TRBD1. The germline V gene has CDR1 MNHEY and CDR2 SVGAGI. With V trimmed by 7 bases and J by 4 bases, 8 bases remained unmatched. CDR3 length equals 15 residues. The CDR3 sequence is CASKGQGLLYNEQFF. CDR3 DNA sequence: TGTGCCAGCAAGGGACAGGGCCTCTTATACAATGAGCAGTTCTTC.

The DNA for the CDR3 is TGTGCCTGGAGCCGCTCCTATGAAAAACTGTTTTTT. Translation gives CAWSRSYEKLFF. The chain employs TRBV30 and TRBJ1-4, with no clear D. CDR3 size: 12 residues. The germline gives CDR1 GTSNPN, CDR2 SVGIG (reference sequence). The V end lost 3 bases, the J end lost 6 bases, and 8 bases lay between the germline ends.

The sample holds a few counts of this clone. The chain employs TRBV9 and TRBJ2-2; possibly TRBD1 for D (5 bases). Germline V gene lookup returns CDR1 SGDLS and CDR2 YYNGEE. The CDR3 loop spans 13 amino acids. V lost 4 bases, J lost 4 bases, and 8 bases lay in between. The CDR3 DNA reads TGTGCCAGCAGCACCAGGGTCACCGGGGAGCTGTTTTTT. It is translated as CASSTRVTGELFF.

The V and J genes are TRBV7-2 and TRBJ2-3, with 9 bases identical to TRBD2. CDR3 length: 18 amino acids. Germline lookup yields CDR1 SGHTA and CDR2 FQGNSA. V was clipped by 4 bases and J by 3 bases; unmatched bases: 14. The CDR3 coding sequence is TGTGCCAGCAGCTCAAACGCACCAGGCCTAGCGGGGACAGATACGCAGTATTTT. Protein sequence: CASSSNAPGLAGTDTQYF.

The chain couples TRBV5-1 to TRBJ1-1; 8 bases are a match to TRBD1. V lost 4 bases and J lost 5; bases outside the gene matches: 7. The CDR3 consists of 14 residues. Per germline, CDR1 SGHRS and CDR2 YFSETQ. The CDR3: CASSITGGRTEAFF. The DNA of the CDR3 is TGCGCCAGCAGCATAACAGGGGGAAGGACTGAAGCTTTCTTT. Variable domain in full (rest from reference TRBV5-1 and TRBJ1-1): KAGVTQTPRYLIKTRGQQVTLSCSPISGHRSVSWYQQTPGQGLQFLFEYFSETQRNKGNFPGRFSGRQFSNSRSEMNVSTLELGDSALYLCASSITGGRTEAFFGQGTRLTVV.

This chain links TRBV3-1 (or the pseudogene TRBV3-2) with TRBJ1-5, with D unclear. Trimming took off 4 bases at V and 4 bases at J, with 5 bases between the two ends. The CDR3 extends over 12 amino acids. Germline CDR1 and CDR2: LGHDT and YNNKEL (reference sequence). Here the CDR3 DNA reads TGTGCCAGCAGCCGGGCTAATCAGCCCCAGCATTTT. Its protein product is CASSRANQPQHF.

The V gene is TRBV6-6, the J gene TRBJ2-3, with 7 bases lining up with TRBD2. Germline V CDR1 and CDR2: MNHNY, SVGAGI (reference sequence). The CDR3 consists of 13 residues. J gave up 8 bases and V 0 bases, and 2 bases lay outside the gene matches. CDR3 bases: TGTGCCAGCAGTTACTCGACGGGGGGTACGCAGTATTTT. This translates into CASSYSTGGTQYF.